Here is one T cell receptor beta chain with its context. Its cognate antigen has yet to be identified. Per-nucleotide qualities are absent, and no much larger clonotype sits a single base away. This sample is drawn from a study of T cell repertoires in cytomegalovirus infection (dated by TCRdb to about 2019). Regarding the complete study: Peptide stimulations targeted recently identified HLA-C-restricted CMV epitopes, whose presentation resists viral immunomodulation, together with well-studied HLA-B-restricted epitopes. The HLA type of each donor mattered for the analysis, because public TCR beta signatures pointed to carriage of CMV infection along with the matching HLA type.

TCRdb lists the instrument as Illumina HiSeq 1500. Through fastp at Q25 and MiXCR, TCRdb rebuilt clones from the public reads, retaining in-frame beta chains. Every distinct CDR3 protein forms one entry, paired with its most common genes and DNA. This sample holds some 940,000 distinct CDR3 sequences; approximately 33% were observed only once. The biggest ten clones account for 13% of the sample. The CDR3, cysteine through phenylalanine, is 16 amino acids long. CDR3 DNA is the only sequence kept; it has 48 bases, read in frame from the first base. From the germline V gene, CDR1 is LGHNA and CDR2 is YSLEER. Trimming removed 5 bases from V and 2 bases from J, leaving 16 bases between the germline ends. Overall study results and their limits: In the ex vivo response, HLA-C-restricted CMV-specific TCR beta clonotypes were dominant, and in two of eight donors the single most frequent clonotype came from this HLA-C-restricted group. In both this cohort and an independent cohort of 352 donors, the cumulative frequency of public TCR beta family members distinguished carriers of CMV infection plus the relevant HLA type.

The treatment or condition label of this sample denotes: in vitro stimulation with specific CMV peptide epitopes to enrich CMV-specific T cells. The sequence came from a human donor in good health (CMV status not recorded). Some clones in this sample may be carry-over from other donors' samples. Sequences were derived from cultured CD8+ T cells from PBMCs, sampled from culture after CMV antigen stimulation. This sequence uses TRBV4-3 and TRBJ2-1, with no confident D gene call. The CDR3 amino acid sequence is: CASSGIQTATYNEQFF. In nucleotides, the sequence is TGCGCCAGCAGCGGAATACAAACGGCAACCTACAATGAGCAGTTCTTC.